These T cell receptor beta chains were read from a single sample in a study of blood T cell repertoires in COVID-19. The assay was immunoSEQ multiplex PCR, and TCRdb's table has in-frame clones only and misses some. The sample carries about 83,000 clones, roughly 82% recorded once. Input material: peripheral blood. Source of these receptors: a man aged 45-60 years with active COVID-19. Each CDR3 is given with its conserved first and last residue. A D gene is named only where the DNA matches it firmly. Size values are once, few and many counts, or a class for expanded clones, and some rows have none.

d_call j_call v_call clone_size cdr3_aa cdr3_nt
TRBD2 TRBJ2-3 TRBV3-1/TRBV3-2 NA CASSRASGDTYTQYF TGTGCCAGCAGCCGAGCTAGCGGGGATACATATACGCAGTATTTT
TRBD1 TRBJ2-1 TRBV2 NA CASSVFDRGQGQKFF TGTGCCAGCAGCGTGTTCGACAGGGGGCAGGGTCAGAAGTTCTTC
NA TRBJ1-1 TRBV7-9 NA CASSRGGQDTEAFF TGTGCCAGCAGTCGGGGTGGTCAGGACACTGAAGCTTTCTTT
TRBD1 TRBJ2-1 TRBV4-3 NA CASSQDPQGVEQFF TGCGCCAGCAGCCAAGACCCACAGGGGGTTGAGCAGTTCTTC
NA TRBJ2-7 TRBV24-1 NA CATSAPGPPYEQYF TGTGCCACCAGTGCCCCAGGGCCCCCCTACGAGCAGTACTTC
TRBD1 TRBJ2-7 TRBV28 NA CASSPGQGAYEQYF TGTGCCAGCAGTCCCGGACAGGGTGCCTACGAGCAGTACTTC
TRBD1 TRBJ2-1 TRBV7-3 NA CASSSTGPVEQFF TGTGCCAGCAGCTCGACAGGGCCTGTTGAGCAGTTCTTC
TRBD2 TRBJ2-3 TRBV7-9 NA CASSLGAGGSTDTQYF TGTGCCAGCAGCTTAGGCGCGGGGGGGAGCACAGATACGCAGTATTTT
NA TRBJ2-1 TRBV6-5 once CASSYRGSYNEQFF TGTGCCAGCAGTTACAGGGGCTCCTACAATGAGCAGTTCTTC
NA TRBJ1-1 TRBV7-9 few CASSLGAGGGYTEAFF TGTGCCAGCAGCTTAGGAGCTGGGGGAGGGTACACTGAAGCTTTCTTT
NA TRBJ1-2 TRBV7-2 NA CASSLGGKNIYGYTF TGTGCCAGCAGCTTAGGAGGGAAAAATATCTATGGCTACACCTTC
NA TRBJ2-5 TRBV11-2 NA CASSLGRAGSQETQYF TGTGCCAGCAGCTTAGGCAGGGCGGGGAGCCAAGAGACCCAGTACTTC
TRBD2 TRBJ2-3 TRBV27 NA CASSLLAGVIGTDTQYF TGTGCCAGCAGTCTTTTAGCGGGAGTAATCGGAACAGATACGCAGTATTTT
NA TRBJ1-4 TRBV5-6 NA CASSLGAVDEKLFF TGTGCCAGCAGCCTAGGGGCGGTAGATGAAAAACTGTTTTTT
NA TRBJ1-1 TRBV4-3 NA CASSQGQGSTEAFF TGCGCCAGCAGCCAAGGGCAGGGTTCCACTGAAGCTTTCTTT
NA TRBJ2-1 TRBV2 NA CASSEGRGNEQFF TGTGCCAGCAGTGAAGGCCGGGGGAATGAGCAGTTCTTC
TRBD2 TRBJ2-2 TRBV18 NA CASSPPGLADTGELFF TGTGCCAGCTCACCACCCGGACTAGCGGATACCGGGGAGCTGTTTTTT
TRBD2 TRBJ2-3 TRBV11-2 NA CATRGGGFSSTDTQYF TGTGCCACCCGGGGGGGCGGTTTCTCTAGCACAGATACGCAGTATTTT
NA TRBJ1-1 TRBV7-9 NA CASSLTGPGDTEAFF TGTGCCAGCAGCTTGACCGGGCCGGGGGACACTGAAGCTTTCTTT
NA TRBJ1-1 TRBV7-2 NA CASSHGGGGYTEAFF TGTGCCAGCAGCCACGGGGGGGGAGGGTACACTGAAGCTTTCTTT
TRBD1 TRBJ1-2 TRBV7-8 NA CASSLTGDYGYTF TGTGCCAGCAGCTTAACAGGGGACTATGGCTACACCTTC
NA TRBJ2-3 TRBV18 NA CASSPLSTDTQYF TGTGCCAGCTCACCTCTAAGCACAGATACGCAGTATTTT
NA TRBJ2-1 TRBV24-1 NA CATSDLVGGASSYNEQFF TGTGCCACCAGTGATTTGGTCGGGGGAGCTAGCTCCTACAATGAGCAGTTCTTC
TRBD1 TRBJ1-4 TRBV5-6 NA CASILGGTGGVGEKLFF TGTGCCAGCATCCTGGGCGGAACAGGGGGCGTAGGGGAAAAACTGTTTTTT
TRBD1 TRBJ1-2 TRBV7-9 few CASMAGGLNYGYTF TGTGCCAGCATGGCAGGGGGGCTGAACTATGGCTACACCTTC
NA TRBJ2-3 TRBV30 NA CAWSLGGTDTQYF TGTGCCTGGAGTTTGGGAGGCACAGATACGCAGTATTTT
NA TRBJ2-7 TRBV18 NA CASSPGGRVPYEQYF TGTGCCAGCTCACCAGGTGGCAGGGTGCCCTACGAGCAGTACTTC
NA TRBJ1-5 TRBV27 few CASSSVSNQPQHF TGTGCCAGCAGTTCCGTCTCTAATCAGCCCCAGCATTTT